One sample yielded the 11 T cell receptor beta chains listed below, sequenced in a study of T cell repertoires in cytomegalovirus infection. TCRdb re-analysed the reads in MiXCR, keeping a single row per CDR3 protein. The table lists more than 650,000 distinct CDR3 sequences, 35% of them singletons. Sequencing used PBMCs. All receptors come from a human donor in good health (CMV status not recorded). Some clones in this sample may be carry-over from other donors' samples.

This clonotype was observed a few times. In DNA form, the CDR3 reads TGTGCCAGTAGTATCCCCCCCGAGACAAGCAATCAGCCCCAGCATTTT. Residues: CASSIPPETSNQPQHF. This sequence joins TRBV19 and TRBJ1-5; D gene ambiguous. This CDR3 has 16 residues. Trimming stripped 3 bases from V and 1 base from J, with 13 bases between. Germline V gene data show CDR1 as LNHDA and CDR2 as SQIVND (reference sequence).

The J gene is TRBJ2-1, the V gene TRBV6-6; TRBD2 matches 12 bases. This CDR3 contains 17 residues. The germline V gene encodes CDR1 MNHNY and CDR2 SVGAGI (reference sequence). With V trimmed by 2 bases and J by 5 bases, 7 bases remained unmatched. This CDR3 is CASSYPTRLAGDNEQFF. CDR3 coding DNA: TGTGCCAGCAGTTACCCGACAAGACTAGCGGGAGACAATGAGCAGTTCTTC.

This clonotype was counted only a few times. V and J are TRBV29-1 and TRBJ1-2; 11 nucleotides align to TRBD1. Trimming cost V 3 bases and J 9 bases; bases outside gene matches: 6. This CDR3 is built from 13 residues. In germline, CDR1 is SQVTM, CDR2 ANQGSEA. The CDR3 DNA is TGCAGCGTTGAGCCCGGACAGGGGGCGAGCTACACCTTC. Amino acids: CSVEPGQGASYTF.

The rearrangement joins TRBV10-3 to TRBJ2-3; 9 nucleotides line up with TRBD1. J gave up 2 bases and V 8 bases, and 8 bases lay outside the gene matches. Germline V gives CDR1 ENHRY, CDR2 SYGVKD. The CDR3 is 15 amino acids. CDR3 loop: CAIGSTGGVTDTQYF. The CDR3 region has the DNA TGTGCCATCGGTAGTACAGGGGGCGTCACAGATACGCAGTATTTT.

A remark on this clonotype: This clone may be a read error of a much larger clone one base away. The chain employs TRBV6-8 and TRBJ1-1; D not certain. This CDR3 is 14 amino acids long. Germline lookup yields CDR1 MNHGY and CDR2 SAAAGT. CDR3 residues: CVSTPRRVNTEAFF. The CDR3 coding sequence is TGTGTCAGCACCCCCCGACGGGTAAACACTGAAGCTTTCTTT.

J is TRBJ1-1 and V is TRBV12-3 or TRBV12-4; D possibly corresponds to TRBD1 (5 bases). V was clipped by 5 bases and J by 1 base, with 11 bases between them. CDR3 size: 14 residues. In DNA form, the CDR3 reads TGTGCCAGCAGTATGGGTGGGGGGAACACTGAAGCTTTCTTT. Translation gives CASSMGGGNTEAFF.

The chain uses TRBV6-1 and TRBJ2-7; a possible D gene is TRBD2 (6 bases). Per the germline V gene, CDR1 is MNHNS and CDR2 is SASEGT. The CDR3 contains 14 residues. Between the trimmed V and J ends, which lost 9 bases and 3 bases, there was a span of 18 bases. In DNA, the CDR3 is TGTGCCAGTACCCGCGAGCGGAGGGGCTACGAGCAGTACTTC. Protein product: CASTRERRGYEQYF.

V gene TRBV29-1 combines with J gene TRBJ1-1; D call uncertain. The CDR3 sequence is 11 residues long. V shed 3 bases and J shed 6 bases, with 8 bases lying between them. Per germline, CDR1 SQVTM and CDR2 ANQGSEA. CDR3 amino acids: CSVDWGAEAFF. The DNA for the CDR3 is TGCAGCGTTGATTGGGGAGCTGAAGCTTTCTTT.

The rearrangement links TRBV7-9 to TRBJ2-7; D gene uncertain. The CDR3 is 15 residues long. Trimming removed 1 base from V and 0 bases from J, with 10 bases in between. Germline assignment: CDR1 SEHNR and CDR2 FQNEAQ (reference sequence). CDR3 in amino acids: CASSLGVPPSYEQYF. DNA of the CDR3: TGTGCCAGCAGCTTAGGCGTACCCCCCTCCTACGAGCAGTACTTC.

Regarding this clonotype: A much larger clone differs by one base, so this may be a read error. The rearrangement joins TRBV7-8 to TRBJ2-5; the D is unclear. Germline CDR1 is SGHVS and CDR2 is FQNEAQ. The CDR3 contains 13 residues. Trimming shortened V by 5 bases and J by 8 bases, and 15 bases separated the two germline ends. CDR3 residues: CASSPEQQNTQYF. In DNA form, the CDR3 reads TGTGCCAGCAGCCCCGAGCAACAGAATACCCAGTACTTC.

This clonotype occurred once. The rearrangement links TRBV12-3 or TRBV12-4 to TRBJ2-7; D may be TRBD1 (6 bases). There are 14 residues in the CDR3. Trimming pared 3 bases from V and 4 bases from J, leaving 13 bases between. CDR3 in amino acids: CASSLGASQYEQYF. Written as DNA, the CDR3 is TGTGCCAGCAGTTTGGGGGCCTCCCAGTACGAGCAGTACTTC.